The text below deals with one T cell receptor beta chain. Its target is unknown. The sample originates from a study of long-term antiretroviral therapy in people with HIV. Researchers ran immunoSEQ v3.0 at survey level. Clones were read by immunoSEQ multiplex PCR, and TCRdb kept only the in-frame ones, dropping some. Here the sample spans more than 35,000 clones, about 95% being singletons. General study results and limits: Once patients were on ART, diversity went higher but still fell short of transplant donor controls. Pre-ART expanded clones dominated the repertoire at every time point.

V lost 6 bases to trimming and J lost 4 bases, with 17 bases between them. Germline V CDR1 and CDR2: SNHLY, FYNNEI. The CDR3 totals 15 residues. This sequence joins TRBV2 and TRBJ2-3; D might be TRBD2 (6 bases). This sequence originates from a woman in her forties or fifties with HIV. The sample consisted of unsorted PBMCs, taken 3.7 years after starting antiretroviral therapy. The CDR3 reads CASRLVGGSADTQYF. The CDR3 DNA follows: TGTGCCAGCAGACTTGTGGGGGGTAGCGCAGATACGCAGTATTTT.